A selection of T cell receptor beta chains follows, all from one sample in a study of Ad26.COV2.S vaccination and SARS-CoV-2 variants. Method: immunoSEQ multiplex PCR; TCRdb's copy keeps in-frame clones and lacks some. The table shows roughly 500,000 clones, with 85% to 90% occurring only once. The source was peripheral blood, collected in a trial of Ad26.COV2.S vaccine versus placebo. Receptors were obtained from a person between 18 and 60 years old who received the Ad26.COV2.S COVID-19 vaccine or a placebo. CDR3s include the opening cysteine and the closing phenylalanine or tryptophan. The D gene is left open where the match is weak. Clone sizes are given selectively: once, few, many, or a class where the clone is expanded.

abundance	v_gene	j_gene	d_gene	len	CDR3aa	CDR3nt
NA	TRBV19	TRBJ2-3	TRBD1	15	CASSVDRGRPDTQYF	TGTGCCAGTAGTGTTGACAGGGGGCGTCCAGATACGCAGTATTTT
NA	TRBV2	TRBJ1-3	NA	14	CASSWGPSGNTIYF	TGTGCCAGCAGTTGGGGCCCGAGTGGAAACACCATATATTTT
NA	TRBV11-1	TRBJ2-7	NA	13	CASSFEGPYEQYF	TGTGCCAGCAGCTTTGAGGGGCCCTACGAGCAGTACTTC
NA	TRBV10-3	TRBJ1-2	NA	13	CAISLRGNYGYTF	TGTGCCATCAGTCTCCGGGGTAACTATGGCTACACCTTC
many	TRBV3-1/TRBV3-2	TRBJ2-3	NA	17	CASSQDLSLADTDTQYF	TGTGCCAGCAGCCAAGACCTTTCCCTAGCAGACACAGATACGCAGTATTTT
NA	TRBV4-3	TRBJ2-1	NA	15	CASSQEGLVGNEQFF	TGCGCCAGCAGCCAAGAAGGGCTAGTAGGGAATGAGCAGTTCTTC
few	TRBV6-1	TRBJ1-2	NA	16	CASSEGWGNPNYGYTF	TGTGCCAGCAGTGAGGGGTGGGGAAACCCTAACTATGGCTACACCTTC
NA	TRBV5-1	TRBJ2-1	NA	14	CASSLEAAYNEQFF	TGCGCCAGCAGCTTGGAGGCAGCGTACAATGAGCAGTTCTTC
NA	TRBV19	TRBJ2-2	TRBD2	16	CASSLGLAAGWGELFF	TGTGCCAGTAGTTTGGGACTAGCGGCCGGGTGGGGGGAGCTGTTTTTT
once	TRBV4-2	TRBJ2-3	TRBD2	16	CASSQALAGVADTQYF	TGTGCCAGCAGCCAAGCGCTAGCGGGAGTGGCAGATACGCAGTATTTT
NA	TRBV3-1/TRBV3-2	TRBJ1-2	TRBD1	14	CASSHRDREYGYTF	TGTGCCAGCAGCCACCGGGACAGGGAATATGGCTACACCTTC
NA	TRBV5-1	TRBJ2-5	NA	13	CASSLTPLETQYF	TGCGCCAGCAGCCTAACTCCCCTAGAGACCCAGTACTTC
NA	TRBV5-1	TRBJ1-1	NA	15	CASSWQKGRVTEAFF	TGCGCCAGCAGTTGGCAAAAGGGGCGGGTCACTGAAGCTTTCTTT
NA	TRBV18	TRBJ2-3	NA	12	CASSPRADTQYF	TGTGCCAGCTCACCACGGGCGGATACGCAGTATTTT
NA	TRBV4-3	TRBJ2-1	TRBD2	15	CASSQVLAGEGEQFF	TGCGCCAGCAGCCAAGTGTTAGCGGGAGAGGGTGAGCAGTTCTTC
NA	TRBV5-6	TRBJ2-2	NA	16	CASSLGPDLRPGELFF	TGTGCCAGCAGCCTAGGGCCAGACCTGAGACCGGGGGAGCTGTTTTTT
NA	TRBV24-1	TRBJ1-5	NA	14	CATSPSGMGQPQHF	TGTGCCACCAGTCCCTCAGGGATGGGTCAGCCCCAGCATTTT
NA	TRBV6-5	TRBJ1-1	NA	16	CASSYSPPGLRTEAFF	TGTGCCAGCAGTTACTCGCCCCCAGGGCTAAGGACTGAAGCTTTCTTT
NA	TRBV27	TRBJ1-2	NA	15	CASSFLGSRWYGYTF	TGTGCCAGCAGTTTCCTCGGTAGTCGCTGGTACGGCTACACCTTC
NA	TRBV2	TRBJ2-3	NA	11	CASKRTDTQYF	TGTGCCAGCAAGCGAACCGATACGCAGTATTTT
NA	TRBV27	TRBJ1-2	NA	13	CASSLRQGPGYTF	TGTGCCAGCAGTTTGCGGCAGGGGCCTGGCTACACCTTC
NA	TRBV12-3/TRBV12-4	TRBJ1-1	NA	13	CASSLGGIAEAFF	TGTGCCAGCAGTTTAGGAGGGATCGCTGAAGCTTTCTTT
NA	TRBV5-4	TRBJ1-6	NA	14	CASSLEPGNSPLHF	TGTGCCAGCAGCTTGGAGCCAGGGAATTCACCCCTCCACTTT
NA	TRBV7-3	TRBJ2-7	TRBD1	13	CASSSGTGGEQYF	TGTGCCAGCAGCTCGGGGACAGGGGGAGAGCAGTACTTC
NA	TRBV6-5	TRBJ2-1	NA	16	CASSYSPGPTSNEQFF	TGTGCCAGCAGTTACTCCCCGGGCCCCACTAGCAATGAGCAGTTCTTC
NA	TRBV5-1	TRBJ1-2	TRBD1	16	CASSDPSLTGDYGYTF	TGCGCCAGCAGCGACCCCTCACTAACAGGGGACTATGGCTACACCTTC
NA	TRBV6-2/TRBV6-3	TRBJ1-1	NA	16	CASSYPRWGANTEAFF	TGTGCCAGCAGTTACCCCCGCTGGGGGGCGAACACTGAAGCTTTCTTT
NA	TRBV28	TRBJ1-5	NA	15	CASSPGGEYNQPQHF	TGTGCCAGCAGTCCCGGGGGGGAATATAATCAGCCCCAGCATTTT
NA	TRBV24-1	TRBJ1-2	NA	13	CATSEDDSYGYTF	TGTGCCACCAGTGAAGATGACAGCTATGGCTACACCTTC
NA	TRBV6-4	TRBJ2-2	NA	14	CASSVRENTGELFF	TGTGCCAGCAGTGTCAGGGAGAACACCGGGGAGCTGTTTTTT
NA	TRBV5-1	TRBJ2-7	NA	14	CASSWGGLLFEQYF	TGCGCCAGCAGCTGGGGGGGCCTTCTATTCGAGCAGTACTTC
NA	TRBV12-3/TRBV12-4	TRBJ1-1	NA	13	CASSLQGRTEAFF	TGTGCCAGCAGTTTACAGGGGCGCACTGAAGCTTTCTTT
NA	TRBV4-2	TRBJ1-2	TRBD1	17	CASSQVGGQGAWEGYTF	TGTGCCAGCAGCCAAGTTGGGGGTCAGGGGGCCTGGGAGGGCTACACCTTC
NA	TRBV11-1	TRBJ2-7	NA	12	CASSDQGYEQYF	TGTGCCAGCAGCGACCAGGGGTACGAGCAGTACTTC
NA	TRBV5-1	TRBJ2-3	TRBD2	14	CASSGTSGTDTQYF	TGCGCCAGCAGCGGGACTAGCGGCACAGATACGCAGTATTTT
few	TRBV29-1	TRBJ1-4	TRBD1	17	CSVDRCPGQGMAEKLFF	TGCAGCGTTGATAGATGTCCGGGACAGGGGATGGCTGAAAAACTGTTTTTT
NA	TRBV20-1	TRBJ2-3	NA	15	CSASRARRATDTQYF	TGCAGTGCTAGTCGGGCCCGACGGGCTACAGATACGCAGTATTTT
few	TRBV6-2/TRBV6-3	TRBJ1-3	NA	16	CASSLGRISAGNTIYF	TGTGCCAGCAGCTTGGGACGGATTTCGGCTGGAAACACCATATATTTT
NA	TRBV7-6	TRBJ1-5	NA	15	CASSLATGSNQPQHF	TGTGCCAGCAGCTTAGCGACAGGTAGCAATCAGCCCCAGCATTTT
NA	TRBV7-2	TRBJ2-1	NA	13	CASSFGQNNEQFF	TGTGCCAGCAGCTTTGGCCAGAACAATGAGCAGTTCTTC
NA	TRBV5-1	TRBJ2-5	TRBD2	14	CASSPGTREETQYF	TGCGCCAGCAGCCCCGGGACTAGAGAAGAGACCCAGTACTTC
NA	TRBV19	TRBJ2-5	TRBD1	15	CASSILDRGRETQYF	TGTGCCAGTAGTATCCTAGACAGGGGGCGAGAGACCCAGTACTTC
NA	TRBV7-9	TRBJ2-1	TRBD1	16	CASSLSGSTGLGEQFF	TGTGCCAGCAGCTTATCCGGGTCGACAGGGCTTGGTGAGCAGTTCTTC
NA	TRBV2	TRBJ1-5	TRBD1	13	CASRDRGNQPQHF	TGTGCCAGCAGGGACAGGGGCAATCAGCCCCAGCATTTT
once	TRBV30	TRBJ1-1	NA	15	CAWRPWARGNTEAFF	TGTGCCTGGAGGCCCTGGGCGCGGGGGAACACTGAAGCTTTCTTT
NA	TRBV5-1	TRBJ1-2	NA	15	CASSRGVSREDGYTF	TGCGCCAGCAGCCGAGGGGTATCAAGGGAGGATGGCTACACCTTC
NA	TRBV27	TRBJ2-7	NA	14	CASGSGTQTYEQYF	TGTGCCAGCGGGTCGGGGACACAGACCTACGAGCAGTACTTC
NA	TRBV6-5	TRBJ1-1	NA	15	CASSPPGVLYTEAFF	TGTGCCAGCAGTCCCCCAGGGGTCCTTTACACTGAAGCTTTCTTT
NA	TRBV25-1	TRBJ2-2	NA	14	CASSDTPETGELFF	TGTGCCAGCAGTGACACTCCAGAGACCGGGGAGCTGTTTTTT
NA	TRBV27	TRBJ2-3	NA	15	CASSLSLNPTDTQYF	TGTGCCAGCAGTTTATCGTTGAATCCCACAGATACGCAGTATTTT
NA	TRBV29-1	TRBJ2-3	NA	12	CSVEGGTDTQYF	TGCAGCGTAGAAGGGGGCACAGATACGCAGTATTTT
NA	TRBV11-3	TRBJ1-1	NA	13	CASSFTLNTEAFF	TGTGCCAGCAGTTTTACACTGAACACTGAAGCTTTCTTT
NA	TRBV6-6	TRBJ1-3	TRBD1	16	CATSRALGQFGNTIYF	TGTGCCACCTCAAGGGCCTTGGGACAGTTCGGAAACACCATATATTTT
NA	TRBV10-3	TRBJ1-4	NA	14	CAIKSHTNNEKLFF	TGTGCCATCAAAAGTCACACTAATAATGAAAAACTGTTTTTT